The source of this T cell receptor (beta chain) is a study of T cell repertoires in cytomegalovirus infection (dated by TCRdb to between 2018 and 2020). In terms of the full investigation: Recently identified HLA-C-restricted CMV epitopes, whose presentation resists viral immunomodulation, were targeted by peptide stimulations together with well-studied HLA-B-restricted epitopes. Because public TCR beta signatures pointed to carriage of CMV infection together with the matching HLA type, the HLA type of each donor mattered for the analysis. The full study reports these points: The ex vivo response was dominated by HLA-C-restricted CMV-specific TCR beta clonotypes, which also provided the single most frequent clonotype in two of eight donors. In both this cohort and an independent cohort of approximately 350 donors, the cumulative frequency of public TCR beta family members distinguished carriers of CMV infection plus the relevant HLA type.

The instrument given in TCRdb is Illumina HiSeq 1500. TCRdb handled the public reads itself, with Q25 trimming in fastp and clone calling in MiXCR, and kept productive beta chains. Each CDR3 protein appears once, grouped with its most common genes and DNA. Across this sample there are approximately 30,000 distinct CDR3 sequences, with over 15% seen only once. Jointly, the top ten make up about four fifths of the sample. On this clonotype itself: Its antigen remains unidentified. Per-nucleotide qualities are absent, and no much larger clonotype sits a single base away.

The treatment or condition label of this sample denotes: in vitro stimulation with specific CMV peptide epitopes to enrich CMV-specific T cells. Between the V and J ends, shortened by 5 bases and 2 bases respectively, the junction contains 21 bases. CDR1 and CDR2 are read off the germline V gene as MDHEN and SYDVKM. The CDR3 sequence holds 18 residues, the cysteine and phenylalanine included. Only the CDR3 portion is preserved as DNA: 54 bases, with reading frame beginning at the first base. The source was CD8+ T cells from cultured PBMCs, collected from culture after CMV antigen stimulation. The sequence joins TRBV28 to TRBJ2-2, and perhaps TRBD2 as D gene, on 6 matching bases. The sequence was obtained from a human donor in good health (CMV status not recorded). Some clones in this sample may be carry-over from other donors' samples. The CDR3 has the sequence CASSTDVLSGPNTGELFF. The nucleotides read TGTGCCAGCAGTACGGACGTCCTTAGCGGACCAAACACCGGGGAGCTGTTTTTT.